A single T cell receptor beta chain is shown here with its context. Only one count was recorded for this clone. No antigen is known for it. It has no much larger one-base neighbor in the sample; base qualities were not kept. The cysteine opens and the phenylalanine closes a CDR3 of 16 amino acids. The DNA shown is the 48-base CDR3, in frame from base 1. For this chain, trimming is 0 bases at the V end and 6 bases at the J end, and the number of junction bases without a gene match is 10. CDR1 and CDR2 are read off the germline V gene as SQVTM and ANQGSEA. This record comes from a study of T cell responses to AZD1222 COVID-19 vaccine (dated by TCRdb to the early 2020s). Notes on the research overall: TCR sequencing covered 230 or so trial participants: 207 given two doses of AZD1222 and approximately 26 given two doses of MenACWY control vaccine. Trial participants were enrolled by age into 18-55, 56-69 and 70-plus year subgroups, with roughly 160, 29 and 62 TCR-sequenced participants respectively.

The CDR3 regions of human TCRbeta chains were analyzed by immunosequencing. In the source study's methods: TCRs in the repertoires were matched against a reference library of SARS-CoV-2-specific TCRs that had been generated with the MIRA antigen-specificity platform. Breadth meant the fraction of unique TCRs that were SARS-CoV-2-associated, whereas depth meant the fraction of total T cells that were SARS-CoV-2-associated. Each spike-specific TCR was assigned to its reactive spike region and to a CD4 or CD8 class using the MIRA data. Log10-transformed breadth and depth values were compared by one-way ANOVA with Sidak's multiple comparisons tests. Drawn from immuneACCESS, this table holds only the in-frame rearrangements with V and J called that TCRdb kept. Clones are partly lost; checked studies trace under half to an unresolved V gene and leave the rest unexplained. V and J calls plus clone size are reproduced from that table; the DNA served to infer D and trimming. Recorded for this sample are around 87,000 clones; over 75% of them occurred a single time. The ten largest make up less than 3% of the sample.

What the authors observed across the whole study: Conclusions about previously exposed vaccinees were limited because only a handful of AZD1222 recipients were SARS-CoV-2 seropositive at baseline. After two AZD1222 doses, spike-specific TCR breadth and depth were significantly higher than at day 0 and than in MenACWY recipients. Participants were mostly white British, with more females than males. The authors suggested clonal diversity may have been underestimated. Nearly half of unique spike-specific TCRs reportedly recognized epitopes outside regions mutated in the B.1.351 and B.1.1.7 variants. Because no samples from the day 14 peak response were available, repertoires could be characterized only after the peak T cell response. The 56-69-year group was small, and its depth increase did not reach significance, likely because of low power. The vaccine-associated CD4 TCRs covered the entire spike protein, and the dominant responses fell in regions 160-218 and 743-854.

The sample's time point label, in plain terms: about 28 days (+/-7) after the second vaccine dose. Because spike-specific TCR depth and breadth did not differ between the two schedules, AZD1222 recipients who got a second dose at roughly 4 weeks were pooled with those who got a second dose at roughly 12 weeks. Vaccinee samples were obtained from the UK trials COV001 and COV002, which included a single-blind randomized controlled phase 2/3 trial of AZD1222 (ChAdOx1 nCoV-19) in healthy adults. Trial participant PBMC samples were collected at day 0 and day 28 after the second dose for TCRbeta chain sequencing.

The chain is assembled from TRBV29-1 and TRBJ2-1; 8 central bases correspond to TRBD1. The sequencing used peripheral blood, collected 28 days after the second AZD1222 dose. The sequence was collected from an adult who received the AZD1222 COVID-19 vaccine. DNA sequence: TGCAGCGTTGAAGACGATCAGGGGGCGCAAGGCAATGAGCAGTTCTTC. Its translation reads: CSVEDDQGAQGNEQFF.